The 4 T cell receptor beta chains below come from one sample, sequenced in a study of T cells after posttransplantation cyclophosphamide. Busulfan-fludarabine conditioning, marrow transplant, and cyclophosphamide on days +3 and +4 were administered. Some clones are missing from TCRdb's copy, which holds only in-frame ones; the method was immunoSEQ multiplex PCR. There are 5,500 to 8,500 clones in the sample, none observed a single time. The sequencing here drew on PBMCs, taken after allogeneic stem cell transplant with posttransplant cyclophosphamide. The receptors originated from a male patient in his 50s who received an allogeneic stem cell transplant from an unrelated donor, was CMV-positive, and had acute GVHD only. Some T cells may possibly be graft donor cells.

The sample holds many counts of this clone. The chain joins TRBV2 to TRBJ1-2, with D tentatively TRBD1 (6 bases). Germline V CDR1 and CDR2: SNHLY, FYNNEI. Trimming removed 5 bases at V and 5 bases at J, with 12 bases between. This CDR3 has 13 residues. CDR3 sequence: CASSRQASYGYTF. The DNA of the CDR3 is TGTGCCAGCAGTAGACAGGCGAGTTATGGCTACACCTTC.

Many counts were recorded for this clone. The V call is TRBV28, the J call TRBJ1-2; 12 bases line up with TRBD1. J was trimmed by 5 bases and V by 6 bases; bases with no gene match: 7. This CDR3 is built from 15 residues. CDR1 is MDHEN and CDR2 is SYDVKM in the germline V gene. The CDR3 sequence: CASSPTGQGAYGYTF. In DNA, the CDR3 is TGTGCCAGCAGCCCAACGGGACAGGGGGCTTATGGCTACACCTTC.

This clone was seen many times. This sequence joins TRBV15 and TRBJ2-2; 11 bases match TRBD1. Per germline, CDR1 LNHNV and CDR2 YYDKDF (reference sequence). With 4 bases clipped from V and 4 bases from J, the junction kept 2 bases outside the gene matches. The CDR3 loop spans 15 amino acids. CDR3 nucleotide sequence: TGTGCCACCAGCAAGGACAGGGGGCGCACCGGGGAGCTGTTTTTT. Its translation: CATSKDRGRTGELFF.

At least ten counts were recorded for this clone. Other DNA sequences in this sample translate to the same CDR3. This chain links TRBV19 with TRBJ1-1; TRBD1 agrees at 8 bases. CDR1 and CDR2 (germline): LNHDA, SQIVND (reference sequence). The CDR3 covers 13 residues. The ends lost 6 bases at V and 4 bases at J; junction bases unmatched: 4. CDR3 in amino acids: CASRPGGGTEAFF. The CDR3 region has the DNA TGTGCCAGTAGGCCAGGGGGCGGCACTGAAGCTTTCTTT.